This TCR beta chain appears in the sequencing data of a study of blood T cell repertoires in COVID-19. Overall study: Samples representing acute and convalescent COVID-19 were sourced from the United States, Italy and Spain. Sources were T cells, B-cell-depleted T cells, or PBMCs; the material itself was cDNA or gDNA.

Trimming shortened V by 2 bases and J by 4 bases, and 9 bases separated the two germline ends. The CDR3 runs 14 residues. CDR1 LGHNT and CDR2 FRNRAP come from the germline V gene. In the case of this clone: This same CDR3 is encoded by further DNA sequences in the sample.

Study processing details: Amplification from reference gene primers served as the basis for estimated nucleated cell counts. Using immunoSEQ multiplex PCR, the repertoire was profiled, and TCRdb retains in-frame clones only, with some absent. D and trimming come from the DNA, and the V and J calls and clone size come from that table. The sample includes around 130,000 clones, 84% seen only once; the top ten take under 15%. The sample comprised peripheral blood. The genes are TRBV12-5 and TRBJ1-3; unclear D gene. The clonotype was recovered from a woman in her twenties or thirties who had recovered from COVID-19. The DNA of the CDR3 is TGTGCTAGTGGTTTGAGTAGTTCCGGAAACACCATATATTTT. Translated, it gives CASGLSSSGNTIYF.